These 15 T cell receptor beta chains share one sample of origin, sequenced in a study of blood T cell repertoires in COVID-19. The repertoire was sequenced with immunoSEQ multiplex PCR; TCRdb's copy has only in-frame clones and lacks some. The sample lists about 13,000 clones; roughly 90% were seen once. Material for sequencing was peripheral blood. The receptors were gathered from a human donor in a cohort sampled during active COVID-19.

This chain joins TRBV5-4 and TRBJ2-5, with D possibly TRBD2 on 5 matching bases. The germline gives CDR1 SGHNT, CDR2 YYREEE (reference sequence). V gave up 3 bases and J gave up 5 bases, with 14 bases separating them. The CDR3 has 14 residues. The CDR3 nucleotides read TGTGCCAGCAGCTCTGGAGGTCTGACGGAGACCCAGTACTTC. Protein product: CASSSGGLTETQYF.

This sequence joins TRBV7-9 and TRBJ1-5; D remains unclear. Germline V gene data show CDR1 as SEHNR and CDR2 as FQNEAQ (reference sequence). The CDR3 loop spans 14 amino acids. Trimming removed 0 bases from V and 12 bases from J, with 15 bases in between. In DNA, the CDR3 is TGTGCCAGCAGCTTAGCCGTGGGCGAAGGCTACCAGCATTTT. It specifies CASSLAVGEGYQHF.

The genes are TRBV6-5 and TRBJ1-6; D is ambiguous. This CDR3 has 14 amino acids. V lost 2 bases and J 5 bases, leaving 7 bases between the germline ends. The germline CDR1 and CDR2 sequences are MNHEY and SVGAGI. The CDR3 protein is CASSYGQDNSPLHF. In nucleotides, the CDR3 is TGTGCCAGCAGTTACGGGCAGGATAATTCACCCCTCCACTTT.

This chain links TRBV11-2 with TRBJ2-2; D may be TRBD2 (6 bases). V lost 1 base and J 2 bases, leaving 11 bases between the germline ends. Germline CDR1 reads SGHAT; CDR2 reads FQNNGV. This CDR3 is built from 16 residues. CDR3 amino acids: CASSLVGGDNTGELFF. The CDR3 nucleotides read TGTGCCAGCAGCTTAGTCGGCGGGGACAACACCGGGGAGCTGTTTTTT. Looking up the rest from reference TRBV11-2 and TRBJ2-2 gives the full variable domain: EAGVAQSPRYKIIEKRQSVAFWCNPISGHATLYWYQQILGQGPKLLIQFQNNGVVDDSQLPKDRFSAERLKGVDSTLKIQPAKLEDSAVYLCASSLVGGDNTGELFFGEGSRLTVL.

The count of this clone is one. The CDR3 spells CASSPQGNSNQPQHF. DNA for the CDR3: TGTGCCAGCAGCCCTCAGGGGAATAGCAATCAGCCCCAGCATTTT. The V gene is TRBV11-2, the J gene TRBJ1-5; maybe TRBD1 (6 bases). CDR1 is SGHAT, CDR2 FQNNGV, per germline. The CDR3 runs 15 residues. The V gene lost 5 bases and the J gene lost 0 bases, with 11 bases spanning the gap.

The chain joins TRBV24-1 to TRBJ2-4; TRBD1 aligns across 7 bases. Germline CDR1 reads KGHDR; CDR2 reads SFDVKD. V shed 5 bases, J shed 2 bases, and the junction held 11 bases outside the gene matches. The CDR3 extends over 17 amino acids. The CDR3 nucleotides are TGTGCCACCAGTGGGGGCCGGGACAGAGAAACCAAAAACATTCAGTACTTC. Its protein is CATSGGRDRETKNIQYF.

The rearrangement joins TRBV19 to TRBJ1-1; 7 nucleotides align to TRBD1. Germline CDR1 LNHDA, CDR2 SQIVND (reference sequence). Losses at the gene ends were 3 bases for V and 4 bases for J; bases not matched to a gene: 5. The CDR3 has 14 residues. CDR3 residues: CASSMTGRGTEAFF. CDR3 nucleotides: TGTGCCAGTAGTATGACAGGGCGGGGCACTGAAGCTTTCTTT.

V gene TRBV18 combines with J gene TRBJ2-5, with a tentative D call TRBD1 (6 bases). The V and J ends lost 3 bases and 3 bases respectively, with 11 bases between them. This CDR3 spans 14 amino acids. Germline CDR1 KGHSH, CDR2 LQKENI. The CDR3 region has the DNA TGTGCCAGCTCACCCGGGACAAAGAAAGAGACCCAGTACTTC. Its protein is CASSPGTKKETQYF.

The chain uses TRBV3-1 (or the pseudogene TRBV3-2) and TRBJ2-7; D perhaps matches TRBD1 (5 bases). Germline loops: CDR1 LGHDT, CDR2 YNNKEL (reference sequence). The CDR3 is 16 amino acids. The ends were cut back, 1 base at V and 5 bases at J, with 18 bases in the middle. In DNA, the CDR3 is TGTGCCAGCAGCCAAGCCTTATTGGCAGGGCCCCACGAGCAGTACTTC. The encoded protein is CASSQALLAGPHEQYF.

V and J are TRBV18 and TRBJ2-3; perhaps TRBD1 as D (6 bases). This CDR3 has 14 amino acids. V gave up 5 bases and J gave up 0 bases, with 9 bases separating them. CDR1 and CDR2 from the germline V gene are KGHSH and LQKENI. CDR3 DNA: TGTGCCAGCTCATCTACAGGGAGCACAGATACGCAGTATTTT. Amino acid sequence: CASSSTGSTDTQYF. Looking up the rest from reference TRBV18 and TRBJ2-3 gives the full variable domain: NAGVMQNPRHLVRRRGQEARLRCSPMKGHSHVYWYRQLPEEGLKFMVYLQKENIIDESGMPKERFSAEFPKEGPSILRIQQVVRGDSAAYFCASSSTGSTDTQYFGPGTRLTVL.

The chain uses TRBV11-2 and TRBJ2-1; D is perhaps TRBD1 (6 bases). Trimming pared 6 bases from V and 4 bases from J, leaving 13 bases between. Germline V gene sequence: CDR1 SGHAT, CDR2 FQNNGV. The CDR3 runs to 14 residues. CDR3 sequence reads: CASRSDRPYNEQFF. In DNA, the CDR3 is TGTGCCAGCAGGTCCGACAGGCCTTACAATGAGCAGTTCTTC.

This clone was observed once. This chain uses TRBV19 with TRBJ2-4; 8 positions agree with TRBD1. This CDR3 is 18 amino acids long. Germline CDR1 LNHDA, CDR2 SQIVND (reference sequence). V gave up 3 bases and J gave up 5 bases; unmatched junction bases: 15. CDR3 bases: TGTGCCAGTAGTATCGACGGACAGGGTTCTTTGGGGGAAAACATTCAGTACTTC. It yields the protein CASSIDGQGSLGENIQYF.

This clone was observed a single time. V is TRBV13 and J is TRBJ1-5; D perhaps matches TRBD1 (6 bases). The length of the CDR3 is 15 residues. Germline-derived CDR1 and CDR2 are PRHDT and FYEKMQ (reference sequence). Deletions cut 3 bases from V and 7 bases from J, with 16 bases between. The CDR3 DNA follows: TGTGCCAGCAGCTTGGGGGGGCCCCTAGGGCAGCCCCAGCATTTT. Amino acids: CASSLGGPLGQPQHF.

The chain carries TRBV7-9 and TRBJ1-1; D is perhaps TRBD1 (5 bases). The CDR3 is 14 amino acids. With 6 bases removed from V and 0 bases from J, the gap between germline ends came to 11 bases. Germline CDR1 reads SEHNR; CDR2 reads FQNEAQ (reference sequence). This CDR3 reads CASSFQDMNTEAFF. The DNA of the CDR3 is TGTGCCAGCAGTTTTCAGGACATGAACACTGAAGCTTTCTTT.

The chain carries TRBV19 and TRBJ2-1; 13 bases map to TRBD2. J was trimmed by 8 bases and V by 6 bases; bases with no gene match: 10. Germline V gene lookup returns CDR1 LNHDA and CDR2 SQIVND (reference sequence). This CDR3 comprises 16 residues. As DNA, the CDR3 is TGTGCCAGTAGCCGCCGACTAGCGGGAGGAATTTATGAGCAGTTCTTC. It is translated as CASSRRLAGGIYEQFF.